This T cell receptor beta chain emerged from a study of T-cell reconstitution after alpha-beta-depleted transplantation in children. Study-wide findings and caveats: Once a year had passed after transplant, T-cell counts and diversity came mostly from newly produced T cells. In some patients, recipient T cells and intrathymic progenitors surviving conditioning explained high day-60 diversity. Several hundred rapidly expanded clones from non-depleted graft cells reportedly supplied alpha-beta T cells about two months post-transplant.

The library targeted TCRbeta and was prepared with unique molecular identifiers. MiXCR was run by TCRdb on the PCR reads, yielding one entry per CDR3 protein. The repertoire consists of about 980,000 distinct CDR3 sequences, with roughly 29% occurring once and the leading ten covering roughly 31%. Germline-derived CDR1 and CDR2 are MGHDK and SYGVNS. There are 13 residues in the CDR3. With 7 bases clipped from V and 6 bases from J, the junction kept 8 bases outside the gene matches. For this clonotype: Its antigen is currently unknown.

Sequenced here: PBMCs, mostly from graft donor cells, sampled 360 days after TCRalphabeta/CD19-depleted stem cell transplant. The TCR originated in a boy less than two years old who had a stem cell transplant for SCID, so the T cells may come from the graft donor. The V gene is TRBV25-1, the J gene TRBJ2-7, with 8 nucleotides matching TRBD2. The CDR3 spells CASKSTGLAEQYF. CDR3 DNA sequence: TGTGCCAGCAAAAGTACCGGACTAGCCGAGCAGTACTTC.